This T cell receptor beta chain comes out of a study of cytomegalovirus exposure and HLA in healthy donors. Amplification used 60 Vbeta primers and 13 Jbeta primers. Clones were read by immunoSEQ multiplex PCR, and TCRdb kept only the in-frame ones, dropping some. The sample lists roughly 230,000 clones; around 78% were seen once. Concerning this clone: No antigen is known for it.

Donors sampled were nominally healthy, though unrecorded immune exposures were likely. V gave up 2 bases and J gave up 3 bases; unmatched junction bases: 8. This CDR3 has 15 residues. The germline CDR1 and CDR2 sequences are GTSNPN and SVGIG (reference sequence). Study-wide points: The majority of TCR sequences were rare, yet some public TCRs appeared in many donors. TCR beta V- and J-gene trimming was later associated with a missense DCLRE1C variant. Researchers catalogued around 150 TCR beta chains as cytomegalovirus-associated.

What was sequenced was PBMCs. This receptor was identified in a boy aged 5-17 years in good health and CMV-seronegative. The chain combines TRBV30 with TRBJ2-7, with 9 bases that match TRBD1. The CDR3: CAWSPFGTGNYEQYF. The CDR3, as DNA: TGTGCCTGGAGTCCCTTTGGGACAGGGAACTACGAGCAGTACTTC.